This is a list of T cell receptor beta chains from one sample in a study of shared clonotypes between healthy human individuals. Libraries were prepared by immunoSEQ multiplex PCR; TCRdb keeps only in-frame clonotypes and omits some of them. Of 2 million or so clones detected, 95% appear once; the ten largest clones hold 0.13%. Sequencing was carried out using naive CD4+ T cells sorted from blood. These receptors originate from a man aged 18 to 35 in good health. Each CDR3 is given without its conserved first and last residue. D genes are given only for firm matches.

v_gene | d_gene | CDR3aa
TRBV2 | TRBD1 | ASSEASGTGTEQY
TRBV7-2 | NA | ASSLAGFYGYT
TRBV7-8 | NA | ASSLAQSSAYNEQF
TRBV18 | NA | ASSDGRGQPQH
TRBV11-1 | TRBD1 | ASSRTGGMDYEQY
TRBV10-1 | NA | ASSGSKPGELF
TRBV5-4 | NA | ASSALTQGFDEQY
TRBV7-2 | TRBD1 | ASSLLQGEQPQH
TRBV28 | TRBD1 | ASSLQGAGYGYT
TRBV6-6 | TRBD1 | ASSSRQGAVNQPQH
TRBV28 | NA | ASLNGAGNQPQH
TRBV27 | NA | ASSPLTSGSYNSPLH
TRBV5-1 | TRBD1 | ASSLVTGGGPPGY
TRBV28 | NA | ASSLATSPRNEQF
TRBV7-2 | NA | ASSPGWADSGNTIY
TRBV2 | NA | ASSVDNEQF
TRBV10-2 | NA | ASSEFVVRTYNEQF
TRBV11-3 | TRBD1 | ASSLQGADEQF
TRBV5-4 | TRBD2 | ASSTRLAGDSSYEQY
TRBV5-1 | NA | ASSFAGTLDEKLF
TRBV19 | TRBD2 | ASSTSTGLGYNEQF
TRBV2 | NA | ASSDRAGGTDTQY
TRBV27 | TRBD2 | ASKSGVGTDTQY
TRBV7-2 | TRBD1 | ASSSTGTGVSPLH
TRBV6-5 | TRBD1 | ASRDRGTYEQY
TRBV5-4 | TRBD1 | ASSYFRDRNTEAF
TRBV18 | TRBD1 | ASTRTGGTEAF
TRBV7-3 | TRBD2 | ASSQGLADTDTQY
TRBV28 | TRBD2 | ASSSIMAGGPPYEQY
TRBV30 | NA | AHTRAPAGNTIY
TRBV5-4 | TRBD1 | ASSLGQGLTEAF
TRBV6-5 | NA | ASSLLPTYEQY
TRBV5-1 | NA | ASSPPGQRNTEAF
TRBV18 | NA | ASSPLPGVSNSPLH
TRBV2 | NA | ASSVGTDTQY
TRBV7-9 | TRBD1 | ASSSTGGTWPQH
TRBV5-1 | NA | ASSSPGPGTNANTGELF
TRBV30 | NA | AWSVGLGLRDTQY
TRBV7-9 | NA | ASSFRWGEYNEQF
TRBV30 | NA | AWRPHDTQY
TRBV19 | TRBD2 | ASSQTSSSYEQY
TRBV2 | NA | ASSEPGPHSGNTIY
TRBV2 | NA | AIQGRDNTEAF
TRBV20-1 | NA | SAALAHEQF
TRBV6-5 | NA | ASSYSTGFNYGYT
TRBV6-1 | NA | ASSVQPPEEAF
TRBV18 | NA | ASSHTILQGIDGLYEQY
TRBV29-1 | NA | SVIIGTTTISTDTQY
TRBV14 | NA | ASSRGGEHGYT
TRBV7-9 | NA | ASSSSEYNEQF
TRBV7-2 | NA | ASSLIGNGNQPQH
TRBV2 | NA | ASMFLANTGELF
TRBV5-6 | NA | ASSLVIAGANEQY
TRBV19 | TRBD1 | ASSTQQGGGQF
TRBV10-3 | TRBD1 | AISEGTDSNQPQH
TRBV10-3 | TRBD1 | ASRTGGGFYEQY
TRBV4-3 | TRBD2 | ASSQVPSGHPEQF
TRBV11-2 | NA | ASSVPLARALAKNIQY